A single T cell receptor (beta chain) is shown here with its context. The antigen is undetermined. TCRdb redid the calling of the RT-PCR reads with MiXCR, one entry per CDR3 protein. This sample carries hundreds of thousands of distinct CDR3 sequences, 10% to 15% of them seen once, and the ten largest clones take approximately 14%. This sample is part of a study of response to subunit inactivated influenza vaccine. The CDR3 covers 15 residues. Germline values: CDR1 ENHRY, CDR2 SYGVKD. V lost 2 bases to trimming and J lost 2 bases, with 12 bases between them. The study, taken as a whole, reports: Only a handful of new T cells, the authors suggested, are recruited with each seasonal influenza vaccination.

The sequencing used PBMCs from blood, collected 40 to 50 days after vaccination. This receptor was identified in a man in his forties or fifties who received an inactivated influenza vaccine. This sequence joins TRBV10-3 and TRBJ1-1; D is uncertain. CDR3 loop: CAISETHTGNTEAFF. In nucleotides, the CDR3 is TGTGCCATCAGTGAGACCCATACGGGAAACACTGAAGCTTTCTTT.